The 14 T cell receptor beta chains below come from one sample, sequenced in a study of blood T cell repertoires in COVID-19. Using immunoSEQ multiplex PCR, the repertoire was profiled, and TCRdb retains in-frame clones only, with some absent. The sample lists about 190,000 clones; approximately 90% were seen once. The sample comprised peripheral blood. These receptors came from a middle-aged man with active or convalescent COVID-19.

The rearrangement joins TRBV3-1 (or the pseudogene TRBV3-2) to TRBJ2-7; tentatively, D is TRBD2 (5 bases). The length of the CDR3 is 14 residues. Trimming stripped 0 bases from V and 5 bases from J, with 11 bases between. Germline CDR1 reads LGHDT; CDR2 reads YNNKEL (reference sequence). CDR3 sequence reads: CASSQEVRGNEQYF. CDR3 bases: TGTGCCAGCAGCCAAGAGGTTAGAGGGAACGAGCAGTACTTC.

The CDR3 nucleotides are TGTGCCAGCAGCTTAGAAGTAGGGAAGGACTTCGAGACCCAGTACTTC. This gives the protein CASSLEVGKDFETQYF. The V gene is TRBV13, the J gene TRBJ2-5; TRBD2 might be the D (5 bases). The V gene's germline CDR1 is PRHDT and CDR2 FYEKMQ (reference sequence). The CDR3 has 16 residues. The V and J ends lost 1 base and 5 bases respectively, with 17 bases between them.

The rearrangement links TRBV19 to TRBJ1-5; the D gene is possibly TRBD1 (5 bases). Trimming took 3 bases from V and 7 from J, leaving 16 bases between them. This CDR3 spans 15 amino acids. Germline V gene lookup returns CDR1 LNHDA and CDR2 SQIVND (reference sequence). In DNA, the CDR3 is TGTGCCAGTAGTATTGAGGATGTGCGGGACCAGCCCCAGCATTTT. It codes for CASSIEDVRDQPQHF.

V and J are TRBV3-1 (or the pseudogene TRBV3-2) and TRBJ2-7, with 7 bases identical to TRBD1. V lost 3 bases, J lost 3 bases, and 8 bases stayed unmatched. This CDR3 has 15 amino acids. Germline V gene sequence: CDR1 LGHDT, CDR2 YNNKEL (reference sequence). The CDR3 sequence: CASSQLPGQSYEQYF. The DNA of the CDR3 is TGTGCCAGCAGCCAGTTACCGGGACAGAGCTACGAGCAGTACTTC.

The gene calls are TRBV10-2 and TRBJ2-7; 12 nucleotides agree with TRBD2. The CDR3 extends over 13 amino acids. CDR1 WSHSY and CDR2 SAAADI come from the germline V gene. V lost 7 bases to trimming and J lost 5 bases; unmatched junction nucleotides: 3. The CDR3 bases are TGCGCCAGCAAATCTAGCGGGGGGGACGAGCAGTACTTC. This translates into CASKSSGGDEQYF.

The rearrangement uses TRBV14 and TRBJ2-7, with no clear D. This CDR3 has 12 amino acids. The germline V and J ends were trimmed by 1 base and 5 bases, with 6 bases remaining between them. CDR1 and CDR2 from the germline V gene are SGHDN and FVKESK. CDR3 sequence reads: CASSQGVDEQYF. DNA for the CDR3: TGTGCCAGCAGCCAAGGAGTGGACGAGCAGTACTTC.

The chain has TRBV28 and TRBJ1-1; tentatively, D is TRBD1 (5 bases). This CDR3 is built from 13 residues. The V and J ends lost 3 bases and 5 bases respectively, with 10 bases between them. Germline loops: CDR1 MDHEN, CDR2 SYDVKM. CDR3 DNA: TGTGCCAGCAGTTTTTCGCGGGGGACTGAAGCTTTCTTT. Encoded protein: CASSFSRGTEAFF.

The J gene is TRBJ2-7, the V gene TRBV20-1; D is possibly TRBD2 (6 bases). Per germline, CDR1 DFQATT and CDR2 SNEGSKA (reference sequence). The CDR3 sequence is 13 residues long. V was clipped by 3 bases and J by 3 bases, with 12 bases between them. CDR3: CSASSGSLYEQYF. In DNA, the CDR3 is TGCAGTGCTAGTAGCGGTTCTCTCTACGAGCAGTACTTC.

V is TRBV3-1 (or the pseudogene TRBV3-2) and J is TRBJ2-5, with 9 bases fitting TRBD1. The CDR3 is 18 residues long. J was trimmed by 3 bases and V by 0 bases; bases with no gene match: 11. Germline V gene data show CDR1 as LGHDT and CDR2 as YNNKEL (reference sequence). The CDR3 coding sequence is TGTGCCAGCAGCCAAGATCGGAGGAGACAGGGGGGTAAAGAGACCCAGTACTTC. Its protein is CASSQDRRRQGGKETQYF.

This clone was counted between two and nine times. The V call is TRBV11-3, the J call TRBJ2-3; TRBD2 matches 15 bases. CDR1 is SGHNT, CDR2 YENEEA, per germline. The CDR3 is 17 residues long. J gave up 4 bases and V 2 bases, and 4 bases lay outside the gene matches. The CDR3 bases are TGTGCCAGCAGCTTACGGACTAGCGGGGGGGGCGCAGATACGCAGTATTTT. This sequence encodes CASSLRTSGGGADTQYF. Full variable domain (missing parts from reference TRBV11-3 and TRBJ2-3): EAGVVQSPRYKIIEKKQPVAFWCNPISGHNTLYWYLQNLGQGPELLIRYENEEAVDDSQLPKDRFSAERLKGVDSTLKIQPAELGDSAVYLCASSLRTSGGGADTQYFGPGTRLTVL.

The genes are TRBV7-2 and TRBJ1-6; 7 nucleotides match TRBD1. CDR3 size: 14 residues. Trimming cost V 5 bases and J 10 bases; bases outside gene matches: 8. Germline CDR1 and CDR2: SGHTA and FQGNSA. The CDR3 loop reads CASSNDRDWSPLHF. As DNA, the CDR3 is TGTGCCAGCAGCAATGACAGGGATTGGTCACCCCTCCACTTT.

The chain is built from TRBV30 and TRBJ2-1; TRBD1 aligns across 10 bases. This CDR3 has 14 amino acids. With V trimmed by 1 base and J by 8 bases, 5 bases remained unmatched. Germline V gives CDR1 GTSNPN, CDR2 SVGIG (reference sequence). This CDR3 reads CAWSATGGWDEQFF. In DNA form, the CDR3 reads TGTGCCTGGAGTGCGACAGGGGGCTGGGATGAGCAGTTCTTC.

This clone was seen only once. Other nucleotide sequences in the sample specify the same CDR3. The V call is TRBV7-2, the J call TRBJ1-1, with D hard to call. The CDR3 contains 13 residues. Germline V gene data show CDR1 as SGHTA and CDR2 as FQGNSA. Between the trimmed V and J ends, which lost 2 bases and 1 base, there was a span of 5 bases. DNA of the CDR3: TGTGCCAGCAGCTTAAGAGGGAACACTGAAGCTTTCTTT. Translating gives CASSLRGNTEAFF.

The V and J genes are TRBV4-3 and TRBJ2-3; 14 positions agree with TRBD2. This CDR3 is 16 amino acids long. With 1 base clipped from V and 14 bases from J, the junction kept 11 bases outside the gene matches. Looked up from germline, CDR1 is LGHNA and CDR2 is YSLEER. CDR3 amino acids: CASSQVPGTSGGVLYF. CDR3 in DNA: TGCGCCAGCAGCCAAGTACCCGGGACTAGCGGGGGTGTACTGTATTTT.